Presented here are 17 T cell receptor beta chains from one specimen sequenced in a study of shared clonotypes between healthy human individuals. Using immunoSEQ multiplex PCR, the repertoire was profiled, and TCRdb retains in-frame clones only, with some absent. The table has around 2.5 million clones, 90% to 95% seen once. Sequences were obtained from naive CD4+ T cells from PBMCs. The sample's subset: CD45RA+ positively selected. These receptors came from a man aged 18 to 30 in good health. Some clones in this sample may be carry-over from other donors' samples.

In this sample, this clone turned up once. Different DNA sequences within this sample yield the same CDR3. The chain links TRBV5-4 to TRBJ2-7; 11 bases align to TRBD2. The CDR3 has 15 residues. Germline lookup yields CDR1 SGHNT and CDR2 YYREEE (reference sequence). Germline trimming cut 1 base from V and 2 bases from J; bases unmatched to any gene: 2. Here the CDR3 DNA reads TGTGCCAGCAGCTTGCTAGCGGGGGGACCCTACGAGCAGTACTTC. This gives the protein CASSLLAGGPYEQYF. The whole variable domain, filled in from reference TRBV5-4 and TRBJ2-7, reads ETGVTQSPTHLIKTRGQQVTLRCSSQSGHNTVSWYQQALGQGPQFIFQYYREEENGRGNFPPRFSGLQFPNYSSELNVNALELDDSALYLCASSLLAGGPYEQYFGPGTRLTVT.

The chain links TRBV29-1 to TRBJ2-1; D unclear. Per the germline V gene, CDR1 is SQVTM and CDR2 is ANQGSEA. The CDR3 contains 12 residues. Deletions cut 2 bases from V and 4 bases from J, with 6 bases between. This CDR3 reads CSVEIPYNEQFF. Here the CDR3 DNA reads TGCAGCGTTGAAATACCGTACAATGAGCAGTTCTTC.

The chain is built from TRBV6-5 and TRBJ2-7; either TRBD1 or TRBD2 may fit D (5 bases each). The CDR3 sequence is 15 residues long. V gave up 1 base and J gave up 0 bases, with 10 bases separating them. Germline V gives CDR1 MNHEY, CDR2 SVGAGI. DNA of the CDR3: TGTGCCAGCAGTTACTGGGACGATCTCTCCTACGAGCAGTACTTC. Its translation: CASSYWDDLSYEQYF.

The chain carries TRBV6-6 and TRBJ2-7; 8 positions match TRBD2. Germline loops: CDR1 MNHNY, CDR2 SVGAGI (reference sequence). The CDR3 extends over 13 amino acids. Trimming removed 7 bases from V and 6 bases from J; junction bases left unmatched: 8. The CDR3 nucleotides read TGTGCCAGCACTCCTAGCGGGCGTCTCGAGCAGTACTTC. This translates into CASTPSGRLEQYF.

The chain employs TRBV7-3 and TRBJ2-7; tentative D call: TRBD1 (6 bases). There are 15 residues in the CDR3. Trimming shortened V by 1 base and J by 2 bases, and 12 bases separated the two germline ends. Germline V gene lookup returns CDR1 SGHTA and CDR2 FQGTGA. This CDR3 reads CASSLMGQPPYEQYF. The CDR3 nucleotides are TGTGCCAGCAGCTTAATGGGACAACCGCCCTACGAGCAGTACTTC.

J is TRBJ1-1 and V is TRBV10-3; a possible D gene is TRBD1 (5 bases). Germline V CDR1 and CDR2: ENHRY, SYGVKD. V gave up 4 bases and J gave up 4 bases, with 10 bases separating them. The CDR3 is 13 amino acids. Written as DNA, the CDR3 is TGTGCCATCAGTGCCGGGACGGCCACTGAAGCTTTCTTT. It yields the protein CAISAGTATEAFF.

The gene calls are TRBV2 and TRBJ1-4; 7 nucleotides align to TRBD1. Germline-derived CDR1 and CDR2 are SNHLY and FYNNEI. This CDR3 has 14 residues. Unmatched junction bases numbered 6, after V lost 6 bases and J lost 5 bases. The CDR3 sequence: CASSGTVGNEKLFF. For the CDR3, the DNA is TGTGCCAGCAGCGGGACAGTGGGAAATGAAAAACTGTTTTTT.

The chain is built from TRBV5-1 and TRBJ2-1, with TRBD2 identical over 10 bases. The CDR3 consists of 15 residues. Germline V CDR1 and CDR2: SGHRS, YFSETQ. Germline trimming cut 2 bases from V and 9 bases from J; bases unmatched to any gene: 8. CDR3 bases: TGCGCCAGCAGCTTAACCGGGACTAGCGCAAGTGAGCAGTTCTTC. Protein product: CASSLTGTSASEQFF.

This chain joins TRBV25-1 and TRBJ2-1; perhaps TRBD1 as D (8 bases). Germline lookup yields CDR1 MGHDK and CDR2 SYGVNS. The CDR3 is 12 residues long. CDR3 region: CTTGGVGDEQFF. DNA for the CDR3: TGTACTACAGGGGGGGTAGGCGATGAGCAGTTCTTC. Full variable domain (rest looked up from reference TRBV25-1 and TRBJ2-1): EADIYQTPRYLVIGTGKKITLECSQTMGHDKMYWYQQDPGMELHLIHYSYGVNSTEKGDLSSESTVSRIRTEHFPLTLESARPSHTSQYLCTTGGVGDEQFFGPGTRLTVL.

The V and J genes are TRBV5-1 and TRBJ2-7; the D is unclear. This CDR3 has 16 residues. The germline V gene has CDR1 SGHRS and CDR2 YFSETQ. The V gene lost 1 base and the J gene lost 0 bases, with 14 bases spanning the gap. The CDR3 sequence: CASSLLGLPSSYEQYF. For the CDR3, the DNA is TGCGCCAGCAGCTTGTTGGGCCTACCGAGCTCCTACGAGCAGTACTTC.

The chain combines TRBV18 with TRBJ2-7, with 9 bases aligning to TRBD2. There are 14 residues in the CDR3. In germline, CDR1 is KGHSH, CDR2 LQKENI. The junction had 3 bases not matched to a gene; V was cut back by 2 bases and J by 4 bases. The CDR3 DNA reads as TGTGCCAGCTCACCAACTACTAGCGGGTACGAGCAGTACTTC. Encoded protein: CASSPTTSGYEQYF.

This chain connects TRBV6-9 to TRBJ2-7, with 7 positions matching TRBD2. This CDR3 contains 11 residues. Per germline, CDR1 MNHGY and CDR2 SVAAGI. J lost 5 bases, V lost 6 bases, and 1 base had no gene match. CDR3 in DNA: TGTGCCAGCAGGGGGGGGGACGAGCAGTACTTC. Its protein is CASRGGDEQYF.

The V gene is TRBV5-1, the J gene TRBJ2-5; D unresolved. V shed 4 bases and J shed 5 bases, with 9 bases lying between them. The CDR3 spans 12 residues. Germline CDR1 and CDR2: SGHRS and YFSETQ. The CDR3 DNA reads TGCGCCAGCAGCACCCTAGGGGAGACCCAGTACTTC. It specifies CASSTLGETQYF.

The chain uses TRBV9 and TRBJ2-5; 9 bases align to TRBD1. The CDR3 has 15 amino acids. Trimming at V came to 4 bases and at J to 2 bases, leaving 6 bases not matched to a gene. Germline V gives CDR1 SGDLS, CDR2 YYNGEE. This CDR3 reads CASSRSTGGQETQYF. The CDR3, as DNA: TGTGCCAGCAGCAGGTCGACAGGGGGTCAAGAGACCCAGTACTTC. Full variable domain (remainder filled in from reference TRBV9 and TRBJ2-5): DSGVTQTPKHLITATGQRVTLRCSPRSGDLSVYWYQQSLDQGLQFLIQYYNGEERAKGNILERFSAQQFPDLHSELNLSSLELGDSALYFCASSRSTGGQETQYFGPGTRLLVL.

This chain links TRBV28 with TRBJ1-2, with D possibly being TRBD1 (5 bases). Germline V gives CDR1 MDHEN, CDR2 SYDVKM. V shed 2 bases and J shed 3 bases, with 10 bases lying between them. The CDR3 runs 14 residues. CDR3 region: CASSLGQGHYGYTF. CDR3 in DNA: TGTGCCAGCAGTTTAGGGCAGGGCCACTATGGCTACACCTTC.

The chain combines TRBV18 with TRBJ1-2; D is undetermined. Germline loops: CDR1 KGHSH, CDR2 LQKENI. This CDR3 region has 16 residues. The ends were cut back, 0 bases at V and 3 bases at J, with 14 bases in the middle. CDR3 bases: TGTGCCAGCTCACCACCTCATATAGGACTAGACTATGGCTACACCTTC. Translating gives CASSPPHIGLDYGYTF.

The rearrangement joins TRBV28 to TRBJ2-1; 11 bases map to TRBD2. The germline gives CDR1 MDHEN, CDR2 SYDVKM. The CDR3 length is 15 residues. V was pared by 3 bases and J by 6 bases, with 4 bases of the junction left unmatched. The CDR3 loop reads CASSLPGTSGNEQFF. The CDR3 DNA follows: TGTGCCAGCAGTTTGCCCGGGACTAGCGGCAATGAGCAGTTCTTC.